A selection of T cell receptor beta chains follows, all from one sample in a study of siplizumab effects on memory and regulatory T cells. Libraries were prepared by immunoSEQ multiplex PCR; TCRdb keeps only in-frame clonotypes and omits some of them. Of about 100,000 clones in the sample, about 93% are singletons; the top ten hold 1.3%. The specimen sequenced was non-Treg CD4+ T cells sorted from blood. The receptors derive from a human donor in good health. CDR3s include the opening cysteine and the closing phenylalanine or tryptophan. D genes are given only for firm matches. Part of the rows lack a size; the others show once, few, many or a class for expanded clones.

D gene,clone size,V gene,J gene,CDR3 protein,CDR3 DNA
NA,NA,TRBV18,TRBJ1-2,CASSPGQLNYGYTF,TGTGCCAGCTCACCAGGACAGTTGAACTATGGCTACACCTTC
NA,once,TRBV5-5,TRBJ1-4,CASSLDSTRPATNEKLFF,TGTGCCAGCAGCCTCGACAGCACCAGGCCAGCAACTAATGAAAAACTGTTTTTT
NA,NA,TRBV11-2,TRBJ2-7,CASGGAPREQYF,TGTGCCAGCGGAGGGGCGCCCCGGGAGCAGTACTTC
TRBD1,NA,TRBV6-5,TRBJ2-7,CASRRRTGLFLEQYF,TGTGCCAGCAGGCGTAGGACAGGGTTGTTCCTCGAGCAGTACTTC
TRBD1,NA,TRBV6-5,TRBJ1-2,CASSLGQGASRRGYTF,TGTGCCAGCAGTTTGGGACAGGGGGCTTCACGGCGGGGCTACACCTTC
TRBD2,NA,TRBV2,TRBJ2-2,CASSELGLGAGELFF,TGTGCCAGCAGTGAACTGGGACTAGGAGCCGGGGAGCTGTTTTTT
NA,NA,TRBV6-5,TRBJ2-7,CASSGTETGDYEQYF,TGTGCCAGCAGTGGTACCGAGACAGGAGACTACGAGCAGTACTTC
NA,NA,TRBV5-1,TRBJ2-7,CASSLEMGTYEQYF,TGCGCCAGCAGCTTGGAAATGGGCACCTACGAGCAGTACTTC
NA,NA,TRBV27,TRBJ1-2,CASSDSPGYGYTF,TGTGCCAGCAGTGATTCGCCCGGCTATGGCTACACCTTC
TRBD2,NA,TRBV6-4,TRBJ2-3,CASSELAGVVDTQYF,TGTGCCAGCAGTGAACTAGCGGGAGTTGTGGATACGCAGTATTTT
TRBD1,NA,TRBV18,TRBJ2-7,CASSPGTAAREQYF,TGTGCCAGCTCACCGGGGACAGCGGCCCGCGAGCAGTACTTC
NA,NA,TRBV27,TRBJ2-2,CASSFRRGRELFF,TGTGCCAGCAGTTTCAGGAGGGGCCGGGAGCTGTTTTTT
TRBD1,once,TRBV7-7,TRBJ1-3,CASTKPWTGGSSGNTIYF,TGTGCCAGCACCAAACCATGGACAGGGGGCAGTTCTGGAAACACCATATATTTT
TRBD1,NA,TRBV5-1,TRBJ2-2,CASSLFTGTGNTGELFF,TGCGCCAGCAGCTTGTTTACCGGGACAGGGAACACCGGGGAGCTGTTTTTT
NA,NA,TRBV28,TRBJ2-7,CASSLLGYEQYF,TGTGCCAGCAGTTTACTTGGGTACGAGCAGTACTTC
TRBD1,once,TRBV30,TRBJ2-1,CASYRGTYNEQFF,TGTGCCTCATACAGGGGGACCTACAATGAGCAGTTCTTC
TRBD2,NA,TRBV6-4,TRBJ2-1,CASSDLGTSGYNEQFF,TGTGCCAGCAGTGACTTAGGGACTAGCGGTTATAATGAGCAGTTCTTC
NA,once,TRBV2,TRBJ2-5,CASSEFDGATQYF,TGTGCCAGCAGTGAATTCGATGGAGCGACCCAGTACTTC
NA,NA,TRBV19,TRBJ1-6,CASSLTSSSYNSPLHF,TGTGCCAGTAGTCTCACTTCGAGCTCCTATAATTCACCCCTCCACTTT
NA,NA,TRBV4-1,TRBJ1-2,CASSQDKRGGGYTF,TGCGCCAGCAGCCAAGATAAAAGGGGTGGGGGCTACACCTTC
NA,NA,TRBV11-2,TRBJ1-4,CASSDQVLYEKLFF,TGTGCCAGCAGCGATCAGGTTTTGTATGAAAAACTGTTTTTT
TRBD2,NA,TRBV5-1,TRBJ2-1,CASSLVTRTSGRRNEQFF,TGCGCCAGCAGCTTAGTTACTCGGACTAGCGGGAGGAGAAATGAGCAGTTCTTC
TRBD1,NA,TRBV28,TRBJ1-5,CATKTGSNQPQHF,TGTGCCACTAAGACAGGGAGTAATCAGCCCCAGCATTTT
TRBD2,NA,TRBV7-3,TRBJ2-1,CASSSTTSGNNEQFF,TGTGCCAGCAGCTCCACGACTAGCGGGAACAATGAGCAGTTCTTC
TRBD1,NA,TRBV6-6,TRBJ1-2,CASRPQGQGDYGYTF,TGTGCCAGCAGGCCCCAGGGACAGGGGGACTATGGCTACACCTTC
NA,NA,TRBV5-5,TRBJ1-5,CASSLAEGASNQPQHF,TGTGCCAGCAGCTTGGCCGAAGGGGCGAGCAATCAGCCCCAGCATTTT
NA,NA,TRBV5-1,TRBJ2-5,CASSYTQETQYF,TGCGCCAGCAGCTATACACAAGAGACCCAGTACTTC
NA,NA,TRBV2,TRBJ2-1,CASSPYNEQFF,TGTGCCAGCAGTCCATACAATGAGCAGTTCTTC
TRBD1,NA,TRBV18,TRBJ2-2,CASSQQGQGELFF,TGTGCCAGCTCACAACAGGGGCAGGGGGAGCTGTTTTTT